Sequencing of this T cell receptor beta chain was carried out in a study of blood T cell repertoires in COVID-19. For the study at large: COVID-19 samples from acute and convalescent phases originated in the United States, Italy and Spain. Sources were T cells, B-cell-depleted T cells, or PBMCs; the material itself was cDNA or gDNA.

V lost 2 bases and J lost 4, with 14 bases in between. CDR3 length: 15 amino acids. In germline, CDR1 is SGHTA, CDR2 FQGTGA. Authors' analysis steps: Nucleated cell counts were estimated from reference gene primer amplification. Profiling relied on immunoSEQ multiplex PCR, and the TCRdb table lists in-frame clones only, not all of them. D and trimming come from the DNA, and the V and J calls and clone size come from that table. The data show approximately 190,000 clones, 65% to 90% seen once. Material: peripheral blood. The V and J genes are TRBV7-3 and TRBJ2-5, with a tentative D call TRBD2 (6 bases). The source of this sequence is a man older than 75 with acute or convalescent COVID-19. CDR3: CASSLGGAGLETQYF. In DNA, the CDR3 is TGTGCCAGCAGCTTAGGTGGCGCGGGGCTAGAGACCCAGTACTTC.